The 3 T cell receptor beta chains in this list originate from one sample, sequenced in a study of blood T cells in healthy people across ages. A second PCR of roughly 7 to 11 cycles used a sample-barcoded 5' primer and a J-beta primer mix. Each CDR3 protein gets one entry after TCRdb re-called the 5' RACE reads with MiXCR. The table has 650,000 to 1,000,000 distinct CDR3 sequences, 35% to 40% seen once. Sequencing was performed on blood. These receptors were taken from a man younger than 35 in good health.

The chain has TRBV7-3 and TRBJ2-1; 8 nucleotides line up with TRBD2. The DNA end is more similar to TRBJ2-7, so the J call may be wrong. This CDR3 contains 17 residues. Looked up from germline, CDR1 is SGHTA and CDR2 is FQGTGA. The CDR3 spells CASSSPPGAGGYNEQYF. The CDR3 nucleotides are TGTGCCAGCAGCTCCCCCCCTGGGGCGGGGGGATACAATGAGCAGTACTTC.

The rearrangement uses TRBV2 and TRBJ1-1; D uncertain. The V and J ends lost 8 bases and 0 bases respectively, with 10 bases between them. The CDR3 length is 13 residues. Germline CDR1 reads SNHLY; CDR2 reads FYNNEI. In DNA, the CDR3 is TGTGCCAGCCAAAGGTACGTGAACACTGAAGCTTTCTTT. Amino acid sequence: CASQRYVNTEAFF.

The chain couples TRBV27 to TRBJ2-7; D call uncertain. The CDR3 is 14 amino acids. V dropped 6 bases and J dropped 0 bases, with 12 bases sitting between them. Germline V CDR1 and CDR2: MNHEY, SMNVEV (reference sequence). CDR3 DNA sequence: TGTGCCAGCAGACAACATGAGAGCTCCTACGAGCAGTACTTC. Protein: CASRQHESSYEQYF.